The clone carrying this T cell receptor (beta chain) was observed at least ten times. What it binds is not known. The authors deemed Graves' hyperthyroidism stable absent ophthalmopathy progression within 18 months. What was amplified from RNA transcripts were TCR beta CDR3 regions. In the first-round RT-PCR of the TCR CDR3, the HTBI primer set was used. MiXCR was run by TCRdb on the multiplex PCR reads, yielding one entry per CDR3 protein. Of approximately 560,000 distinct CDR3 sequences detected, 15% to 18% appear once; the ten largest clones hold 6.5% to 8%. Germline assignment: CDR1 LNHDA and CDR2 SQIVND (reference sequence). V lost 2 bases, J lost 2 bases, and 13 bases lay in between. The length of the CDR3 is 16 residues. These data are taken from a study of T cells in Graves' hyperthyroidism and ophthalmopathy. Findings of the study overall: Most expanded thyroid clonotypes above 0.001 recurred in blood. A model of 13 V-J features distinguished ophthalmopathy from stable hyperthyroidism.

This chain joins TRBV19 and TRBJ1-5; D might be TRBD1 (6 bases). The receptor was derived from a woman under 40 with Graves' hyperthyroidism. Sequencing input: blood. CDR3 DNA sequence: TGTGCCAGTAGTATATGGGGCAGGGGTGGCAATCAGCCCCAGCATTTT. It codes for CASSIWGRGGNQPQHF.